The T cell receptor beta chain described here comes from a study of blood T cell repertoires in COVID-19. Study background: Collection of acute and convalescent COVID-19 samples took place in the United States, Italy and Spain. In each case, the material was cDNA or gDNA derived from T cells, B-cell-depleted T cells, or PBMCs.

Germline V lookup: CDR1 KGHDR, CDR2 SFDVKD. The length of the CDR3 is 13 residues. V lost 4 bases, J lost 0 bases, and 5 bases lay in between. Authors' analysis steps: It was from reference gene primer amplification that nucleated cell counts were estimated. Here immunoSEQ multiplex PCR was the method, and the copy in TCRdb shows in-frame clones only, minus some. V and J calls and clone size come straight from that table; D and trimming were deduced from the DNA. This sample has 50,000 to 55,000 clones, with around 87% found just once. The TCR originated in a man aged 50 to 59 with acute or convalescent COVID-19. The genes are TRBV24-1 and TRBJ2-5, with unresolved D. Sequencing was performed on peripheral blood. The CDR3 reads CATSERNQETQYF. For the CDR3, the DNA is TGTGCCACCAGTGAGCGGAACCAAGAGACCCAGTACTTC.